Presented here are 9 T cell receptor beta chains from one specimen sequenced in a study of blood T cell repertoires in COVID-19. Repertoires were generated with immunoSEQ multiplex PCR, while TCRdb's copy carries only in-frame clones and drops some. The sample records some 500,000 clones, roughly nine tenths being singletons. The sample was peripheral blood. All receptors derive from a woman aged 50 to 65 with COVID-19, enrolled during active disease.

This chain uses TRBV19 with TRBJ1-3; D remains unclear. Looked up from germline, CDR1 is LNHDA and CDR2 is SQIVND (reference sequence). Trimming pared 6 bases from V and 0 bases from J, leaving 12 bases between. The CDR3 covers 15 residues. The CDR3 loop is CASSRGVNSGNTIYF. In DNA form, the CDR3 reads TGTGCCAGTAGCCGCGGCGTAAACTCTGGAAACACCATATATTTT.

The V call is TRBV5-1, the J call TRBJ2-2, with D unclear. Trimming shortened V by 2 bases and J by 2 bases, and 16 bases separated the two germline ends. This CDR3 comprises 17 residues. Germline lookup yields CDR1 SGHRS and CDR2 YFSETQ. The CDR3 sequence is CASSFQTQTANTGELFF. The CDR3 coding sequence is TGCGCCAGCAGCTTTCAAACTCAAACAGCAAACACCGGGGAGCTGTTTTTT.

The V gene is TRBV11-2, the J gene TRBJ2-6; D uncertain. The V and J ends lost 4 bases and 5 bases respectively, with 18 bases between them. Germline CDR1 is SGHAT and CDR2 is FQNNGV. CDR3 length: 17 amino acids. The CDR3 bases are TGTGCCAGCAGCTCCGGCCCCGACACGCCATGGGCCAACGTCCTGACTTTC. This encodes CASSSGPDTPWANVLTF.

A remark on this clone: This same CDR3 is encoded by further DNA sequences in the sample. This chain uses TRBV6-1 with TRBJ1-4; the match to TRBD1 covers 9 bases. Germline CDR1 MNHNS, CDR2 SASEGT. V lost 3 bases to trimming and J lost 8 bases; unmatched junction nucleotides: 7. This CDR3 has 15 residues. This CDR3 reads CASSDPGQGDEKLFF. The CDR3 DNA is TGTGCCAGCAGTGATCCGGGACAGGGAGACGAAAAACTGTTTTTT.

This chain connects TRBV14 to TRBJ1-4; D might be TRBD1 (5 bases). With 4 bases removed from V and 5 bases from J, the gap between germline ends came to 11 bases. CDR1 SGHDN and CDR2 FVKESK come from the germline V gene. The CDR3 has 14 amino acids. CDR3 sequence: CASSPQGVNEKLFF. CDR3 in DNA: TGTGCCAGCAGCCCCCAGGGCGTGAATGAAAAACTGTTTTTT. The full variable domain, its missing parts supplied by reference TRBV14 and TRBJ1-4, is EAGVTQFPSHSVIEKGQTVTLRCDPISGHDNLYWYRRVMGKEIKFLLHFVKESKQDESGMPNNRFLAERTGGTYSTLKVQPAELEDSGVYFCASSPQGVNEKLFFGSGTQLSVL.

The V gene is TRBV11-2, the J gene TRBJ1-1; a weak D match, TRBD1 (5 bases). The CDR3 has 16 amino acids. Trimming took 5 bases from V and 4 from J, leaving 20 bases between them. The V gene's germline CDR1 is SGHAT and CDR2 FQNNGV. The CDR3 nucleotides read TGTGCCAGCAGCCTAGGGATGACAGCCTACTTCACTGAAGCTTTCTTT. Its translation is CASSLGMTAYFTEAFF.

The chain is built from TRBV12-5 and TRBJ1-2; TRBD1 is a possible D gene (5 bases). V gave up 5 bases and J gave up 4 bases, with 20 bases separating them. The germline CDR1 and CDR2 sequences are LGHNT and FRNRAP. The CDR3 is made up of 16 amino acids. CDR3 loop: CASGARDRVSFYGYTF. DNA for the CDR3: TGTGCTAGTGGTGCGCGGGACCGAGTCTCTTTCTATGGCTACACCTTC.

This chain links TRBV10-3 with TRBJ2-3; D uncertain. This CDR3 has 12 amino acids. The germline V and J ends were trimmed by 2 bases and 5 bases, with 5 bases remaining between them. Germline CDR1 ENHRY, CDR2 SYGVKD. CDR3 residues: CAISEEEDTQYF. In nucleotides, the CDR3 is TGTGCCATCAGTGAGGAGGAAGATACGCAGTATTTT.

The rearrangement links TRBV12-3 or TRBV12-4 to TRBJ2-3; D may be TRBD2 (6 bases). V lost 6 bases, J lost 6 bases, and 13 bases lay in between. The length of the CDR3 is 13 residues. CDR3: CASRPPGLDTQYF. In DNA form, the CDR3 reads TGTGCCAGCAGGCCTCCGGGACTTGATACGCAGTATTTT.